A selection of T cell receptor beta chains follows, all from one sample in a study of T cell responses to AZD1222 COVID-19 vaccine. Using immunoSEQ multiplex PCR, the repertoire was profiled, and TCRdb retains in-frame clones only, with some absent. The table shows 180,000 or so clones, with approximately 90% occurring only once. Sample: peripheral blood, taken 28 days after the second AZD1222 dose. The receptor set was obtained from an adult who received the AZD1222 COVID-19 vaccine. The CDR3 runs from the conserved cysteine through the conserved F or W. Fields, in order: CDR3 protein, CDR3 DNA, V gene, CDR3 length, D gene, J gene, clone size. The D gene is left open where the match is weak. Clone size is stated in some rows and not others, as once, few, many or a class when expanded.

CASSMGGPNYGYTF | TGTGCCAGCAGTATGGGGGGACCGAACTATGGCTACACCTTC | TRBV6-5 | 14 | - | TRBJ1-2 | once
CASSSSSGYGNTIYF | TGCGCCAGCAGCTCGTCGAGCGGTTATGGAAACACCATATATTTT | TRBV5-1 | 15 | - | TRBJ1-3 | -
CASSWGAWDRFYSGNTIYF | TGTGCCAGCAGCTGGGGCGCCTGGGACAGATTTTACTCTGGAAACACCATATATTTT | TRBV11-2 | 19 | TRBD1 | TRBJ1-3 | -
CASSSALGGILYGYTF | TGTGCCAGCAGTTCCGCCCTAGGGGGCATACTCTATGGCTACACCTTC | TRBV27 | 16 | TRBD1 | TRBJ1-2 | once
CASSGNMNTEAFF | TGTGCCAGCAGCGGGAATATGAACACTGAAGCTTTCTTT | TRBV7-9 | 13 | - | TRBJ1-1 | -
CASSVAPRGQIEQYF | TGTGCCAGCAGCGTAGCTCCGAGGGGGCAGATCGAGCAGTACTTC | TRBV9 | 15 | TRBD1 | TRBJ2-7 | -
CASSLQGAIPGANVLTF | TGTGCCAGCAGTCTACAGGGGGCAATCCCCGGGGCCAACGTCCTGACTTTC | TRBV2 | 17 | TRBD1 | TRBJ2-6 | -
CASSQPWGTNTGELFF | TGCGCCAGCAGCCAACCCTGGGGTACCAACACCGGGGAGCTGTTTTTT | TRBV4-1 | 16 | - | TRBJ2-2 | -
CASSPPGTVEAFF | TGTGCCAGCTCACCACCGGGGACGGTTGAGGCTTTCTTT | TRBV18 | 13 | - | TRBJ1-1 | -
CASTRTGNSNQPQHF | TGTGCCAGCACGCGGACAGGGAATAGCAATCAGCCCCAGCATTTT | TRBV6-5 | 15 | TRBD1 | TRBJ1-5 | -
CASSLGGSAYNEQFF | TGTGCCAGCAGCTTAGGGGGATCTGCCTACAATGAGCAGTTCTTC | TRBV7-2 | 15 | - | TRBJ2-1 | once
CASSSRERVAQPQHF | TGTGCCAGCAGCTCCAGGGAGAGAGTAGCTCAGCCCCAGCATTTT | TRBV3-1/TRBV3-2 | 15 | - | TRBJ1-5 | -
CASRTGGTYEQYF | TGTGCCAGCAGGACAGGGGGAACCTACGAGCAGTACTTC | TRBV2 | 13 | TRBD1 | TRBJ2-7 | -
CASSLGQGARSEKLFF | TGCGCCAGCAGCCTCGGGCAGGGGGCACGGAGTGAAAAACTGTTTTTT | TRBV4-1 | 16 | TRBD1 | TRBJ1-4 | -
CASSPQGHYGYTF | TGTGCCAGCTCACCACAGGGGCACTATGGCTACACCTTC | TRBV18 | 13 | - | TRBJ1-2 | -
CASSPVVGLGYTF | TGCGCCAGCTCCCCGGTCGTGGGTCTCGGCTACACCTTC | TRBV5-1 | 13 | - | TRBJ1-2 | -
CSVALRYNEQFF | TGCAGCGTCGCCCTACGATACAATGAGCAGTTCTTC | TRBV29-1 | 12 | - | TRBJ2-1 | -
CASGRRSGANVLTF | TGCGCCAGCGGTCGCCGCTCTGGGGCCAACGTCCTGACTTTC | TRBV5-1 | 14 | - | TRBJ2-6 | -
CAWSPGQGDYTEAFF | TGTGCCTGGAGCCCGGGCCAGGGGGATTACACTGAAGCTTTCTTT | TRBV30 | 15 | TRBD1 | TRBJ1-1 | -
CASSLAGKSYNEQFF | TGTGCCAGCAGCTTAGCGGGCAAGTCCTACAATGAGCAGTTCTTC | TRBV6-5 | 15 | TRBD2 | TRBJ2-1 | -
CARRPPGGGQAGANVLTF | TGCGCCCGCCGCCCACCAGGGGGGGGCCAGGCTGGGGCCAACGTCCTGACTTTC | TRBV4-1 | 18 | - | TRBJ2-6 | -
CASSLDREETQYF | TGTGCCAGCAGCTTGGACAGGGAAGAGACCCAGTACTTC | TRBV11-2 | 13 | TRBD1 | TRBJ2-5 | -
CATGRRQGSTHEQFF | TGTGCCACCGGAAGGCGACAGGGTTCAACTCATGAGCAGTTCTTC | TRBV6-5 | 15 | TRBD1 | TRBJ2-1 | -
CASSSLTGDYEQYF | TGTGCCAGCAGTTCCCTGACAGGGGACTACGAGCAGTACTTC | TRBV6-2/TRBV6-3 | 14 | TRBD1 | TRBJ2-7 | -
CASSVEQGQDEQYF | TGTGCCAGCAGTGTGGAGCAGGGGCAAGACGAGCAGTACTTC | TRBV2 | 14 | - | TRBJ2-7 | -
CASSIQGGQPQHF | TGTGCCAGTAGTATACAGGGAGGTCAGCCCCAGCATTTT | TRBV19 | 13 | - | TRBJ1-5 | -
CATSARDRGDTQYF | TGTGCCACCAGTGCCCGGGACAGAGGAGATACGCAGTATTTT | TRBV24-1 | 14 | TRBD1 | TRBJ2-3 | -
CASSQDTGSGNTIYF | TGCGCCAGCAGCCAAGACACAGGGTCTGGAAACACCATATATTTT | TRBV4-1 | 15 | - | TRBJ1-3 | -
CASSQDRTGGASNYGYTF | TGCGCCAGCAGCCAAGATAGGACAGGGGGCGCCTCTAACTATGGCTACACCTTC | TRBV4-1 | 18 | TRBD1 | TRBJ1-2 | many
CASSGSGGPIYNSPLHF | TGTGCCAGCAGCGGCTCAGGGGGGCCCATCTATAATTCACCCCTCCACTTT | TRBV9 | 17 | TRBD1 | TRBJ1-6 | -
CASSPGTGTYEQYF | TGTGCCAGCTCACCAGGGACAGGGACCTACGAGCAGTACTTC | TRBV18 | 14 | TRBD1 | TRBJ2-7 | -
CAWRTKGSNYGYTF | TGTGCCTGGAGGACGAAGGGTTCCAACTATGGCTACACCTTC | TRBV30 | 14 | - | TRBJ1-2 | -
CASSSGQGFSYEQYF | TGTGCCAGCAGCTCAGGACAGGGATTCTCCTACGAGCAGTACTTC | TRBV7-2 | 15 | TRBD1 | TRBJ2-7 | -
CATSREGRARNTEAFF | TGTGCCACCAGCAGAGAAGGGAGGGCCAGGAACACTGAAGCTTTCTTT | TRBV15 | 16 | - | TRBJ1-1 | -
CAASLAGDQETQYF | TGTGCCGCGTCACTAGCGGGGGACCAAGAGACCCAGTACTTC | TRBV7-9 | 14 | TRBD2 | TRBJ2-5 | few
CASIVSGGGYTF | TGTGCCAGCATCGTTAGTGGGGGCGGCTACACCTTC | TRBV2 | 12 | - | TRBJ1-2 | -
CASSQEIDRGLVEAFF | TGCGCCAGCAGCCAAGAAATCGACAGGGGGCTTGTTGAAGCTTTCTTT | TRBV4-1 | 16 | TRBD1 | TRBJ1-1 | -
CASSQWDDNSGNTIYF | TGTGCCAGCAGCCAATGGGATGATAACTCTGGAAACACCATATATTTT | TRBV3-1/TRBV3-2 | 16 | - | TRBJ1-3 | -
CASSPLAGMSSYEQYF | TGCGCCAGCAGCCCCTTAGCGGGGATGAGCTCCTACGAGCAGTACTTC | TRBV5-1 | 16 | TRBD2 | TRBJ2-7 | -
CASRDLYSYEQYF | TGTGCCAGCAGGGACTTATACTCCTACGAGCAGTACTTC | TRBV6-5 | 13 | - | TRBJ2-7 | few
CASSYSRLPAGYTQYF | TGTGCCAGCAGTTACTCAAGACTCCCCGCCGGTTATACGCAGTATTTT | TRBV6-2/TRBV6-3 | 16 | - | TRBJ2-3 | -
CASSPGLAGELETQYF | TGTGCCAGCAGCCCGGGACTAGCGGGAGAGTTGGAGACCCAGTACTTC | TRBV5-8 | 16 | TRBD2 | TRBJ2-5 | -
CASSRQGEQETQYF | TGCGCCAGCAGTCGGCAAGGGGAGCAAGAGACCCAGTACTTC | TRBV5-1 | 14 | - | TRBJ2-5 | -
CASSLVPLAGETQYF | TGTGCCAGCAGCTTAGTCCCACTAGCGGGCGAGACCCAGTACTTC | TRBV11-2 | 15 | TRBD2 | TRBJ2-5 | once
CASSYSQGRRGPEAFF | TGTGCCAGCAGTTACTCCCAGGGCAGACGGGGCCCTGAAGCTTTCTTT | TRBV6-6 | 16 | - | TRBJ1-1 | -
CASSIRWGNNQPQHF | TGTGCCAGTAGTATCCGATGGGGTAACAATCAGCCCCAGCATTTT | TRBV19 | 15 | - | TRBJ1-5 | -
CAFHRGRGTNEKLFF | TGTGCCTTTCACAGGGGAAGGGGAACTAATGAAAAACTGTTTTTT | TRBV30 | 15 | TRBD1 | TRBJ1-4 | few
CASSQEGTRTYEQYF | TGTGCCAGCAGCCAAGAGGGTACCCGAACCTACGAGCAGTACTTC | TRBV4-2 | 15 | - | TRBJ2-7 | -
CASNLQGATNEKLFF | TGTGCCAGCAACTTACAGGGCGCAACTAATGAAAAACTGTTTTTT | TRBV2 | 15 | - | TRBJ1-4 | -
CATSEDNEQFF | TGTGCCACCAGTGAAGACAATGAGCAGTTCTTC | TRBV24-1 | 11 | - | TRBJ2-1 | -
CASSLTPTPYNSPLHF | TGTGCCAGCTCTCTGACACCCACACCCTATAATTCACCCCTCCACTTT | TRBV18 | 16 | - | TRBJ1-6 | -
CASSLGGKNQPQHF | TGTGCCAGCAGTTTAGGGGGCAAGAATCAGCCCCAGCATTTT | TRBV28 | 14 | - | TRBJ1-5 | -
CASLDRPNSPLHF | TGTGCCAGCCTGGACAGGCCTAATTCACCCCTCCACTTT | TRBV27 | 13 | TRBD1 | TRBJ1-6 | -
CASSARQGMNTEAFF | TGTGCCAGCTCAGCTCGACAGGGAATGAACACTGAAGCTTTCTTT | TRBV18 | 15 | TRBD1 | TRBJ1-1 | -
CASSHAYNSPLHF | TGCGCCAGCAGCCACGCGTATAATTCACCCCTCCACTTT | TRBV4-1 | 13 | - | TRBJ1-6 | -
CASSEWTTNYGYTF | TGCGCCAGCAGTGAGTGGACCACTAACTATGGCTACACCTTC | TRBV10-2 | 14 | - | TRBJ1-2 | -
CASSRYTGRNTEAFF | TGTGCCAGCAGTAGATATACAGGGAGGAACACTGAAGCTTTCTTT | TRBV2 | 15 | - | TRBJ1-1 | -
CASSQFGLHSSYNSPLHF | TGCGCCAGCAGTCAATTCGGGCTCCACAGCTCCTATAATTCACCCCTCCACTTT | TRBV23-1 | 18 | - | TRBJ1-6 | once
CASSVDLGSYEQYF | TGTGCCAGCAGCGTAGATTTGGGCTCCTACGAGCAGTACTTC | TRBV9 | 14 | - | TRBJ2-7 | -